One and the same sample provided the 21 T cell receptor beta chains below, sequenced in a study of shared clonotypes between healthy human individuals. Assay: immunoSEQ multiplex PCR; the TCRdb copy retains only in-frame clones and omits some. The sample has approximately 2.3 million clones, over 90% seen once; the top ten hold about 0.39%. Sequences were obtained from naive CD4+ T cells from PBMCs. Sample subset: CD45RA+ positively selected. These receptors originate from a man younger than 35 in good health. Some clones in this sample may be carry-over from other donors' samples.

The CDR3 sequence is CASSASGGRSYNEQFF. CDR3 in DNA: TGCGCCAGCAGTGCCTCAGGGGGAAGATCCTACAATGAGCAGTTCTTC. The chain employs TRBV10-1 and TRBJ2-1; 7 positions match TRBD1. Germline V gene lookup returns CDR1 WNHNN and CDR2 SYGVQD (reference sequence). After removal of 4 bases from V and 1 base from J, the junction contained 7 bases not matched to a gene. The CDR3 runs 16 residues.

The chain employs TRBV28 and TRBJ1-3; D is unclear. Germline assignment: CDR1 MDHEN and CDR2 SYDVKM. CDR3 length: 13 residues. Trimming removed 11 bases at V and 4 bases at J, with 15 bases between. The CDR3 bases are TGTGCCGCGTGGAAGAATCTCGGAAACACCATATATTTT. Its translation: CAAWKNLGNTIYF.

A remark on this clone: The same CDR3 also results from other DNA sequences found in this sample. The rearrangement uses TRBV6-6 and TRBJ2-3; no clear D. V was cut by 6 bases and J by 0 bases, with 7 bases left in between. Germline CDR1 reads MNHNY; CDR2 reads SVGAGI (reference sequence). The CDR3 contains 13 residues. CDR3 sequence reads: CASSLDSTDTQYF. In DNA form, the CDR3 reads TGTGCCAGCAGCTTGGATAGCACAGATACGCAGTATTTT.

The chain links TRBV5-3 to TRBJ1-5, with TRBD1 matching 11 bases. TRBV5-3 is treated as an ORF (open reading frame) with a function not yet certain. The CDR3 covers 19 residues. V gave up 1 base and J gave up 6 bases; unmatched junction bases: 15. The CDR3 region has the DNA TGTGCCAGAAGCTTGTACTACCGCCGGGACAGGGGGGTGGGTCAGCCCCAGCATTTT. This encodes CARSLYYRRDRGVGQPQHF.

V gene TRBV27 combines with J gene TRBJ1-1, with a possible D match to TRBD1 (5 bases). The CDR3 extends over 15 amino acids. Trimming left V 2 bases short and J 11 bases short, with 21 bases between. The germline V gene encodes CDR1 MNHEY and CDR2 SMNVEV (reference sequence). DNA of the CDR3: TGTGCCAGCAGTTTAAGGCTCGGAGGGGAGGCAAGGGCTTTCTTT. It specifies CASSLRLGGEARAFF.

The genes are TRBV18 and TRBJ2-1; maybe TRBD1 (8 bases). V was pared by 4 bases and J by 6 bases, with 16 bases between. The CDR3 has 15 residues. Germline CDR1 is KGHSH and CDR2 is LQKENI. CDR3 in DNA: TGTGCCAGCTCACGAGGACAGGGAGGGAGCAATGAGCAGTTCTTC. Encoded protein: CASSRGQGGSNEQFF.

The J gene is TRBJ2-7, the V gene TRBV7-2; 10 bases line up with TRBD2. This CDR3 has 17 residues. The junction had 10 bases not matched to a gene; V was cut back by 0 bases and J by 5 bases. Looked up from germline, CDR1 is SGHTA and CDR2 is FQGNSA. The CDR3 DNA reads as TGTGCCAGCAGCTTAGCGTTGGATAGCGGGAGGATCAACGAGCAGTACTTC. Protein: CASSLALDSGRINEQYF. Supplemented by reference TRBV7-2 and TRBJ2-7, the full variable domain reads GAGVSQSPSNKVTEKGKDVELRCDPISGHTALYWYRQSLGQGLEFLIYFQGNSAPDKSGLPSDRFSAERTGGSVSTLTIQRTQQEDSAVYLCASSLALDSGRINEQYFGPGTRLTVT.

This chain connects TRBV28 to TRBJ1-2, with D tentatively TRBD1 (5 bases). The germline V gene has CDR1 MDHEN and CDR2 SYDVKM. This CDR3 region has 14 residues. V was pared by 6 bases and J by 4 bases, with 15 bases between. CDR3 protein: CASSRFGAGYGYTF. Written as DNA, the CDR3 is TGTGCCAGCAGCCGATTCGGGGCGGGCTATGGCTACACCTTC.

In DNA form, the CDR3 reads TGTGCCAGCAGCCGATTTGGGACTGCAGATCAGCCCCAGCATTTT. Its translation: CASSRFGTADQPQHF. This sequence joins TRBV7-2 and TRBJ1-5; D possibly corresponds to TRBD1 (5 bases). Trimming cost V 5 bases and J 5 bases, with 16 bases left between them. The germline V gene has CDR1 SGHTA and CDR2 FQGNSA. The CDR3 has 15 amino acids.

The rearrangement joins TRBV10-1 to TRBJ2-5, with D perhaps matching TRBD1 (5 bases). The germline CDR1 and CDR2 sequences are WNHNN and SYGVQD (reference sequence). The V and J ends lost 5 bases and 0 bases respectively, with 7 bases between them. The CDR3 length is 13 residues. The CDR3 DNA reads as TGCGCCAGCAGTCCAGGGTACCAAGAGACCCAGTACTTC. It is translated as CASSPGYQETQYF.

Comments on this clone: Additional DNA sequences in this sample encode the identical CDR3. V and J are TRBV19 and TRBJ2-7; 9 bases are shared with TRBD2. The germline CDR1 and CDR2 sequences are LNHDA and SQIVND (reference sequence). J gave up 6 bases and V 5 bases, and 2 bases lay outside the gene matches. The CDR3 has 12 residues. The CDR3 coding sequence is TGTGCCAGTAGTCAACTAGCGGGCGAGCAGTACTTC. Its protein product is CASSQLAGEQYF.

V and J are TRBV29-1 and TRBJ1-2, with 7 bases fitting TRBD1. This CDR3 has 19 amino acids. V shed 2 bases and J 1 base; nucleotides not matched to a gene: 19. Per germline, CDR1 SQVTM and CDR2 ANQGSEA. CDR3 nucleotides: TGCAGCGTTGAACGGACAGGCCCCGCTTTCTTGCCGTATAACTATGGCTACACCTTC. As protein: CSVERTGPAFLPYNYGYTF.

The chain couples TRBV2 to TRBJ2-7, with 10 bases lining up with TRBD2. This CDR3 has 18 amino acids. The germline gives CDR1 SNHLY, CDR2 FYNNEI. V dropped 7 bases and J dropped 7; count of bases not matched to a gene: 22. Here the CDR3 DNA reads TGTGCCAGCACCTCAACTTCCCCCCTCAGCGGGAGGGCCAGGGAGCAGTACTTC. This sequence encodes CASTSTSPLSGRAREQYF.

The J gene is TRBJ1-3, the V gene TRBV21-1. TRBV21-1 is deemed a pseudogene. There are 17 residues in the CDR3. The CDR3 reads CASSKAALWSDGNTIYF. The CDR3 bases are TGTGCCAGCAGCAAAGCGGCCCTCTGGAGCGACGGAAACACCATATATTTT.

The CDR3 bases are TGTGCCACCAGCAGGGGGAAGGACAGGGGGGAGTACGAGCAGTACTTC. This translates into CATSRGKDRGEYEQYF. The chain combines TRBV15 with TRBJ2-7; 10 nucleotides align to TRBD1. The CDR3 totals 16 residues. V lost 3 bases, J lost 4 bases, and 9 bases stayed unmatched. Germline CDR1 LNHNV, CDR2 YYDKDF (reference sequence).

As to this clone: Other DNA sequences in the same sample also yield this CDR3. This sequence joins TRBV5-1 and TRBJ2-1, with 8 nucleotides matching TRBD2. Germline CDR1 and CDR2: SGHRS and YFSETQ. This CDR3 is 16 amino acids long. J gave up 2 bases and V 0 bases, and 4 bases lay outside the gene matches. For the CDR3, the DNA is TGCGCCAGCAGCTTGGCCGGTAGCGGGACCTACAATGAGCAGTTCTTC. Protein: CASSLAGSGTYNEQFF.

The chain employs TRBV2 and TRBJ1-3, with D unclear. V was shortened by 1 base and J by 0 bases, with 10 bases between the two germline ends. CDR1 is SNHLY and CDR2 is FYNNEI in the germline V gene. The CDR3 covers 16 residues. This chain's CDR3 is CASSEVWASSGNTIYF. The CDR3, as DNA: TGTGCCAGCAGTGAAGTGTGGGCCAGCTCTGGAAACACCATATATTTT.

The CDR3 sequence is CASSPRGKVMQETQYF. In DNA, the CDR3 is TGTGCCAGCAGTCCCCGCGGGAAGGTAATGCAAGAGACCCAGTACTTC. The J gene is TRBJ2-5, the V gene TRBV7-2, with a tentative D call TRBD2 (6 bases). The germline gives CDR1 SGHTA, CDR2 FQGNSA. V lost 6 bases and J 2 bases, leaving 19 bases between the germline ends. This CDR3 comprises 16 residues.

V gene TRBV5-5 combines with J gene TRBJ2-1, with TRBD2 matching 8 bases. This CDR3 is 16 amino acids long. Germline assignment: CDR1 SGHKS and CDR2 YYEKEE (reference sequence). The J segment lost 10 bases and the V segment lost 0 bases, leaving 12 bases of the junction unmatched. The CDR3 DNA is TGTGCCAGCAGCTTGGGCCTAGCGGGTTCAGCAGGAGAGCAGTTCTTC. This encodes CASSLGLAGSAGEQFF.

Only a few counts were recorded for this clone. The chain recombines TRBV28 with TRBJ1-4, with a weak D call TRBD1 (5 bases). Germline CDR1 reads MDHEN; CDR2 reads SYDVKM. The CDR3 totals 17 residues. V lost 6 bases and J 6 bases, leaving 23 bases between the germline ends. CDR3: CASRPGTLVPRDEKLFF. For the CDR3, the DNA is TGTGCCAGCAGACCTGGGACGCTCGTGCCTCGGGATGAAAAACTGTTTTTT.

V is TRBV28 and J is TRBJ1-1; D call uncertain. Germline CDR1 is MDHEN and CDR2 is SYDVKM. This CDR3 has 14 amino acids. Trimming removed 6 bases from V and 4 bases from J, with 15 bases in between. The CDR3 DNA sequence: TGTGCCAGCAGCCCTTCCTTGGGAATCACTGAAGCTTTCTTT. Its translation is CASSPSLGITEAFF.